This TCR beta chain was identified during a study of blood T cells in healthy people across ages. A few counts support this clonotype. Combining a sample-barcoded 5' primer with a J-beta primer mix, a second PCR ran for 7 to 11 cycles. Using its own MiXCR run on the 5' RACE reads, TCRdb lists one record per CDR3 protein. The sample lists 1.5 million to 2 million distinct CDR3 sequences; roughly 27% were seen once. V was pared by 7 bases and J by 6 bases, with 13 bases of the junction left unmatched. Germline CDR1 and CDR2: MNHEY and SVGEGT. CDR3 length equals 16 residues. The source is a woman aged 30 to 39 in good health. The genes are TRBV6-2 or TRBV6-3 and TRBJ2-3; 10 bases are a match to TRBD2. The sample was blood. CDR3 DNA sequence: TGTGCCAGCACCCAGTCGCCTAGCGGGAGCCGCGATACGCAGTATTTT. Its translation is CASTQSPSGSRDTQYF.